This T cell receptor beta chain stems from a study of regulatory T cells in long-lasting Graves disease (dated by TCRdb to the early 2020s). A note on the overall study: Persistent Graves' disease was defined as persistently positive TSH receptor autoantibodies together with antithyroid drug treatment for over 5 years. Persistent Graves' disease patients were compared with newly diagnosed Graves' disease patients by peripheral blood TCR sequencing and RNA sequencing. The study was conducted in China and was registered as a clinical trial. A total of roughly 35 samples were covered by TCR sequencing, comprising roughly 13 persistent and around 20 newly diagnosed Graves' disease patients. Persistent Graves' disease patients in the clinical cohort had taken antithyroid drugs for 8 to 12 years on average. Overall results and qualifications from the work: Lower TCR Shannon entropy and fewer highly expanded clones were observed in persistent Graves' disease patients than in newly diagnosed patients, which suggested clonal expansion. More public clonotypes were shared among persistent patients (about 2,800) than among newly diagnosed patients (over 900). Sequencing and analysis were restricted to the TCR beta chain. The authors acknowledged the small sample size as a limitation that may reduce accuracy. TRBV28, TRBJ1-2 and TRBJ2-5 were preferentially used in persistent disease, while TRBV20-1 and TRBJ2-1 were favored in newly diagnosed disease. Only peripheral blood was studied, because thyroid tissue, the primary lesion, was inaccessible.

The method was multiplex PCR. This sample was sequenced with an Illumina HiSeq 4000. To build TCR beta libraries, CDR3 regions were amplified by Arm-PCR using iRepertoire HTBI primers. Before sequencing, the PCR products underwent gel purification. Processing in the source paper ran as follows. Across samples, fewer than 70 TRBV and 14 TRBJ segments were identified and used for gene usage analysis of CDR3 amino acid clonotypes. COPE and FqMerger were used to merge the filtered high-quality paired reads into contigs. BLAST was used to align contigs to IMGT TRBV, TRBD and TRBJ reference genes, and CDR3 was defined according to IMGT. Highly expanded clones were defined as clonotypes with a frequency above 0.1%. Repertoire diversity was measured by Shannon entropy, and V-J evenness by the Gini coefficient. A clonotype was considered public if more than one individual shared it. Through fastp at Q25 and MiXCR, TCRdb rebuilt clones from the public reads, retaining in-frame beta chains. Identical CDR3 proteins give one entry, which carries the most common genes and DNA. It is TCRdb's table, rather than the study itself, that gives the V and J calls and clone size. In this sample the table shows about 460,000 distinct CDR3 sequences, roughly 23% of which occur a single time. Roughly 14% of the sample rests with the top ten.

From the cysteine through the phenylalanine, the CDR3 covers 13 amino acids. The kept DNA is CDR3 alone, 39 bases in frame from the first base. The V and J ends are trimmed by 2 bases and 5 bases, leaving 10 bases between them. CDR1 SGDLS and CDR2 YYNGEE are derived from the germline V gene. The time point label of this sample denotes: persistent/refractory GD, antithyroid drugs over 5 years with positive TRAb. For both TCR sequencing and RNA sequencing, RNA was extracted from PBMCs in TRIzol. The diagnosis of Graves' disease was made according to American Thyroid Association guidelines. The patients came from an endocrinology department in Xi'an, China. From each patient, about 8.9 milliliters of peripheral blood was collected into an EDTA anticoagulant tube. Ficoll Paque Plus density gradient separation was used to isolate PBMCs, and no further T cell sorting was performed. RNA quality was checked with an Agilent 2100 Bioanalyzer and agarose gel, and concentration with a NanoDrop 2000.

This clonotype was seen many times. Its target antigen remains unknown. Per-base qualities were not stored, and no clone one base away is much larger. This material consisted of peripheral blood mononuclear cells (PBMCs), taken when the disease was refractory, from a patient treated with antithyroid drugs. Recombination joined TRBV9 with TRBJ1-1; the D gene is perhaps TRBD1, from 5 matching bases. The receptor was isolated from a female donor with Graves disease. The sequence in DNA is TGTGCCAGCAGCGTGTGGGGGTCAACTGAAGCTTTCTTT. Translated, this is CASSVWGSTEAFF.